This T cell receptor beta chain was captured in a study of T cell therapy after organ transplantation (dated by TCRdb to between 2018 and 2021). In the study overall: Therapy products were autologous CMV-specific T cells expanded in vitro for about 2 weeks with a peptide pool of 30 HLA class I and II CMV epitopes. Up to 6 T cell doses were administered to patients every 2 weeks, and patients were monitored for 29 weeks after therapy was completed. Most of the ten patients were classed as clinical responders and two as nonresponders. The median number of CMV-specific T cells given to patients was 1.92 x 10^8, delivered over 2 to 6 intravenous infusions. The study was a follow-up TRBV repertoire analysis of an open-label phase I trial of autologous CMV-specific adoptive T cell therapy in solid-organ transplant recipients. Pretherapy peripheral blood samples were collected before commencement of T cell therapy. Of the roughly ten patients, only 7 or 8 had long-term post-therapy samples available.

In the paper's terms, the time point label means: before start of T cell therapy. The patients had received solid-organ transplants and had drug-resistant/recurrent cytomegalovirus. Ten of the trial participants were picked for repertoire analysis depending on whether post-therapy peripheral blood mononuclear cells were available. A BD FACSAria III was used to sort viable CD3+CD8+CD4- lymphocytes from PBMCs. Genomic DNA was extracted from sorted cells with the Qiagen DNeasy Kit. Comments on this clone: Its antigen is not yet known. Base quality data are lacking; no much larger clone is found one base away.

From a lookup of the germline V gene (reference sequence), CDR1 and CDR2 are MNHNY and SVGAGI. The CDR3 starts with the cysteine, ends with the phenylalanine, and has 10 residues. The entry retains the CDR3 DNA only, 30 bases that are in frame from base 1. The V end loses 6 bases and the J end loses 1 base, and a stretch of 0 bases separates them. Using the immunoSEQ two-step, bias-controlled multiplex PCR assay, TRB CDR3 regions were amplified from genomic DNA. An Illumina NextSeq 500 was used to sequence the CDR3 libraries. In the original analysis: Initial alignment and bioinformatics, including bias normalization against synthetic CDR3 analogs, were performed with the immunoSEQ Analyzer platform. Annotation of V, D and J genes followed the definitions in the IMGT database. VDJtools version 1.1.10 and the R package tcR version 2.2.1.11 were used with default settings for further TRBV analyses. GLIPH analysis was performed with version 1.0 using default settings. Significant clonotype frequency changes were tested by 2-sided binomial test with Benjamini-Hochberg correction (alpha = 0.01) in CDR3 sequences with at least 5 reads. Imported from immuneACCESS, the table was reduced by TCRdb to in-frame sequences with V and J called. These copies leave out some clones; in studies compared against another copy, an unresolved V gene accounts for under half, and the cause of the remainder is not known. The V and J calls and the clone size are those of that table, but D and trimming were determined from the DNA. In all, the sample holds about 50,000 clones, and approximately 94% of those were seen once. The ten largest clones take up around 3% of the sample.

Broad study findings and their caveats: Before therapy, nonresponders had marked clonal expansions, and their repertoires changed minimally after therapy. Because the cohort was small, confounders such as concurrent antirejection and antiviral medications could not be assessed. Reconstitution after therapy appeared to involve both transferred clonotypes and endogenous clonotypes that were not detected in the therapy products. The small number of expansions detected in nonresponders may reflect reduced sample coverage resulting from poor CD8+ T cell yield. Fold change in CD8 clonality after therapy was inversely correlated with pretherapy clonality, suggesting that less biased repertoires were more receptive to remodeling.

The specimen comprised CD8+ T cells from blood, sampled before autologous CMV-specific T cell therapy. The chain was built from TRBV6-6 and TRBJ1-1, with an unclear D gene assignment. This clonotype originated in a human patient who had received a solid organ transplant and had CMV disease. The CDR3 region has the sequence CASRNTEAFF. The bases read TGTGCCAGCAGGAACACTGAAGCTTTCTTT.